The 3 T cell receptor beta chains in this list originate from one sample, sequenced in a study of T-cell reconstitution after alpha-beta-depleted transplantation in children. This sample's TCRbeta library carried unique molecular identifier barcodes. TCRdb re-derived calls from the PCR reads in MiXCR, one entry per CDR3 protein. In the table there are about 580,000 distinct CDR3 sequences, about a quarter of which are singletons. The sample here was PBMCs, taken before TCRalphabeta/CD19-depleted stem cell transplant. These receptors were obtained from a boy less than two years old with Wiskott-Aldrich syndrome, due to receive a stem cell transplant.

The gene calls are TRBV6-5 and TRBJ2-5; 9 bases align to TRBD1. Germline CDR1 is MNHEY and CDR2 is SVGAGI. The CDR3 extends over 15 amino acids. Unmatched junction bases numbered 8, after V lost 4 bases and J lost 5 bases. CDR3 coding DNA: TGTGCCAGCAGTTCCACCGGGACAGGGAGGGAGACCCAGTACTTC. This codes for CASSSTGTGRETQYF.

This sequence joins TRBV20-1 and TRBJ2-3; 7 nucleotides match TRBD1. Germline CDR1 and CDR2: DFQATT and SNEGSKA (reference sequence). CDR3 length equals 13 residues. The V segment lost 5 bases and the J segment 0 bases; nucleotides outside the gene matches: 2. The CDR3: CSAADRSTDTQYF. CDR3 in DNA: TGCAGTGCTGCGGACAGGAGCACAGATACGCAGTATTTT.

The chain carries TRBV10-3 and TRBJ2-7, with 10 positions matching TRBD2. Germline CDR1 and CDR2: ENHRY and SYGVKD. This CDR3 region has 17 residues. V shed 3 bases and J 1 base; nucleotides not matched to a gene: 9. CDR3 in DNA: TGTGCCATCAGTGATTCCCTAGCGGGAGTACTGTCCTACGAGCAGTACTTC. Translation: CAISDSLAGVLSYEQYF.